Listed below are T cell receptor beta chains from one sample, sequenced in a study of siplizumab effects on memory and regulatory T cells. Profiled with immunoSEQ multiplex PCR; TCRdb holds only in-frame clones, not every one. The data hold more than 95,000 clones, with roughly 93% observed a single time. The sample was Tregs sorted from blood. Receptors were obtained from a human donor in good health. The CDR3 runs from the conserved cysteine through the conserved F or W. Not every row has a clone size; where given, it reads once, few, many or a size class.

V gene	clone size	CDR3 protein
TRBV19	-	CASSLDSRNQPQHF
TRBV9	-	CASSRGAYQPQHF
TRBV2	-	CASSGDGYTF
TRBV18	once	CASSRLGDTEAFF
TRBV27	-	CASSLEGQGWETQYF
TRBV5-1	once	CASRNSGRPEAFF
TRBV19	-	CASSIRARETQYF
TRBV27	-	CASTAWGRGTQYF
TRBV2	-	CASRGTSYGYTF
TRBV5-6	-	CASSHDNAYEQYF
TRBV5-1	-	CASSLGTTNYGYTF
TRBV30	-	CAWRWGADTEAFF
TRBV30	-	CAWSVYGYEQYF
TRBV7-2	-	CASSLAILAGGTLHDTQYF
TRBV5-6	-	CASSVEGGPDEQFF
TRBV7-2	-	CASSLTSGPRYGYTF
TRBV18	-	CASSPGTSGGRGEQYF
TRBV11-2	-	CASSRGPNTEAFF
TRBV28	-	CASSLMTRGANEQFF
TRBV5-6	-	CASSFRPSGAVQETQYF
TRBV15	-	CATSRKTGLSNQPQHF
TRBV5-1	-	CASSLTGQGAETQYF
TRBV5-8	-	CASSSSDSQPQHF
TRBV19	-	CASNQGQGRSQPQHF
TRBV18	few	CASSPPPGF
TRBV10-3	-	CAISVLSGANVLTF
TRBV19	-	CASSTGGYGAFF
TRBV2	once	CASSSPAGSYEQYF
TRBV7-8	-	CASSLDLAGYNEQFF
TRBV5-8	-	CASSLWLGPGTEAFF
TRBV4-2	-	CASSPVRGEAFF
TRBV10-3	-	CAISGRQGQFAFF
TRBV5-1	-	CASSAGPTYEQYF
TRBV2	-	CASRAGGSQPQHF
TRBV7-9	-	CASSGTRGGTTNEKLFF
TRBV5-1	-	CASRDTLNYGYTF
TRBV5-1	-	CASAGGLGEGNIQYF
TRBV4-1	-	CASSQGSSGYGYTF
TRBV6-5	-	CASSRGRSEQYF
TRBV13	-	CASSLRRANEKLFF
TRBV11-3	-	CASSPAGDEQYF
TRBV27	-	CASSATGQKVKIGYTF